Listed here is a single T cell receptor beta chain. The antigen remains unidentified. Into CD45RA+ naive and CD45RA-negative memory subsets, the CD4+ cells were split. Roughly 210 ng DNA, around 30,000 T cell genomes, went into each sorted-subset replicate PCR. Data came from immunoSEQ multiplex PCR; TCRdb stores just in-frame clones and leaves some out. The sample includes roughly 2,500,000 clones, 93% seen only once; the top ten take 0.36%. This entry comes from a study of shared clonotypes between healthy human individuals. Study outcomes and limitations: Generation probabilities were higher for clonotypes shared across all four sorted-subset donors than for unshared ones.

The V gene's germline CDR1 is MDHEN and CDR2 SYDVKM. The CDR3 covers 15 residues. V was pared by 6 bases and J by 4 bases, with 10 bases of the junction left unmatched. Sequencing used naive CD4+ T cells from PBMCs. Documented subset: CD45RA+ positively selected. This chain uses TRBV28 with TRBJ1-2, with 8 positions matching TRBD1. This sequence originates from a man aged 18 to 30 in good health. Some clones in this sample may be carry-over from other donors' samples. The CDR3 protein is CASRGRDRLSYGYTF. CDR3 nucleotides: TGTGCCAGCAGGGGCCGGGACAGGCTGAGCTATGGCTACACCTTC.